This T cell receptor beta chain was identified in a study of blood T cell repertoires in COVID-19. Profiling relied on immunoSEQ multiplex PCR, and the TCRdb table lists in-frame clones only, not all of them. This table has 190,000 or so clones, 85% appearing once. Sequenced material: PBMCs or T cells enriched from blood (not recorded which). The receptor's source is a man aged 40-55 years who had recovered from COVID-19.

Here the CDR3 reads CASSQVRGGRSNQPQHF. The CDR3 nucleotides are TGCGCCAGCAGCCAAGTACGGGGAGGGAGGAGCAATCAGCCCCAGCATTTT. This chain uses TRBV4-1 with TRBJ1-5; no definite D call. V was shortened by 1 base and J by 1 base, with 14 bases between the two germline ends. The length of the CDR3 is 17 residues. Germline V lookup: CDR1 MGHRA, CDR2 YSYEKL.